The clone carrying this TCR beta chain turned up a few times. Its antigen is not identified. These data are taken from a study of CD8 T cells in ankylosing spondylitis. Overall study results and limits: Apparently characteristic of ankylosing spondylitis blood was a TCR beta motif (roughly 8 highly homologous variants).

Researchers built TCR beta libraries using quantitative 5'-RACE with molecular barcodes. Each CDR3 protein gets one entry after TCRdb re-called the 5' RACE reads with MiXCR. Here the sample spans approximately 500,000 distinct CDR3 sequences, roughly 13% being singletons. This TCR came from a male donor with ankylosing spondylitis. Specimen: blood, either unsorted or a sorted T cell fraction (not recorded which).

The CDR3 DNA is TGTGCCATCAGGATCGACAGGGGCCCTAATTCACCCCTCCACTTT. This sequence encodes CAIRIDRGPNSPLHF. This chain connects TRBV10-3 to TRBJ1-6, with TRBD1 matching 8 bases. This CDR3 comprises 15 residues. Germline V gene data show CDR1 as ENHRY and CDR2 as SYGVKD. V gave up 6 bases and J gave up 6 bases; unmatched junction bases: 7.